The rows below give T cell receptor beta chains drawn from one sample of a study of blood T cell repertoires in COVID-19. Repertoires were generated with immunoSEQ multiplex PCR, while TCRdb's copy carries only in-frame clones and drops some. The table has about 190,000 clones, 70% to 85% seen once. Sequenced input: peripheral blood. The receptors were gathered from a young woman with acute or convalescent COVID-19. The CDR3 runs from the conserved cysteine through the conserved F or W. Each record gives: D gene, V gene, J gene, clone size, CDR3 DNA, CDR3 protein. A D gene is named only where the DNA matches it firmly. A row's size may be missing; if present it is once, few, many or a size class.

d_call: .
v_call: TRBV11-2
j_call: TRBJ1-2
clone_size: .
cdr3_nt: TGTGCCAGCAGCTTAGATTACTCCAGGGGAGAGAACTATGGCTACACCTTC
cdr3_aa: CASSLDYSRGENYGYTF

d_call: TRBD1
v_call: TRBV7-9
j_call: TRBJ1-1
clone_size: once
cdr3_nt: TGTGCCAGCAGCCCCCGGACAGGGGACACTGAAGCTTTCTTT
cdr3_aa: CASSPRTGDTEAFF

d_call: TRBD1
v_call: TRBV19
j_call: TRBJ2-1
clone_size: .
cdr3_nt: TGTGCCAGTAGTACACAGGGGATCCGGAATGAGCAGTTCTTC
cdr3_aa: CASSTQGIRNEQFF

d_call: .
v_call: TRBV9
j_call: TRBJ1-4
clone_size: .
cdr3_nt: TGTGCCAGCAGCCCAGACTCAACTAATGAAAAACTGTTTTTT
cdr3_aa: CASSPDSTNEKLFF

d_call: TRBD1
v_call: TRBV27
j_call: TRBJ2-4
clone_size: .
cdr3_nt: TGTGCCAGCAGTTTAGTGGGTCGGGACAGGGGAAGCACGATAGCCAAAAACATTCAGTACTTC
cdr3_aa: CASSLVGRDRGSTIAKNIQYF

d_call: .
v_call: TRBV19
j_call: TRBJ2-7
clone_size: once
cdr3_nt: TGTGCCAGTAGGGGGGGATACGAGCAGTACTTC
cdr3_aa: CASRGGYEQYF

d_call: .
v_call: TRBV3-1/TRBV3-2
j_call: TRBJ1-4
clone_size: .
cdr3_nt: TGTGCCAGCAGCCAAGATGCTCGGGTAGCAACTAATGAAAAACTGTTTTTT
cdr3_aa: CASSQDARVATNEKLFF

d_call: TRBD2
v_call: TRBV15
j_call: TRBJ2-7
clone_size: .
cdr3_nt: TGTGCCACCAGCACACAGCGGGGAAACTACGAGCAGTACTTC
cdr3_aa: CATSTQRGNYEQYF

d_call: TRBD1
v_call: TRBV27
j_call: TRBJ1-5
clone_size: .
cdr3_nt: TGTGCCAGCAGCCGAGAACAGGGGTGGCAGCCCCAGCATTTT
cdr3_aa: CASSREQGWQPQHF

d_call: .
v_call: TRBV11-2
j_call: TRBJ2-6
clone_size: .
cdr3_nt: TGTGCCAGCAGCTTGAGTTCAGGGCTCTCTGGGGCCAACGTCCTGACTTTC
cdr3_aa: CASSLSSGLSGANVLTF

d_call: .
v_call: TRBV27
j_call: TRBJ1-1
clone_size: .
cdr3_nt: TGTGCCAGCAGCCAGAACACAGGTTACATGAACACTGAAGCTTTCTTT
cdr3_aa: CASSQNTGYMNTEAFF

d_call: TRBD1
v_call: TRBV19
j_call: TRBJ1-5
clone_size: .
cdr3_nt: TGTGCCAGTAGTTCTCCGACAGGGGGTATTTTACAGCCCCAGCATTTT
cdr3_aa: CASSSPTGGILQPQHF

d_call: .
v_call: TRBV4-3
j_call: TRBJ1-1
clone_size: .
cdr3_nt: TGCGCCAGCAGCCAAGAAGTCCGAGGGAACACTGAAGCTTTCTTT
cdr3_aa: CASSQEVRGNTEAFF

d_call: .
v_call: TRBV7-7
j_call: TRBJ1-1
clone_size: .
cdr3_nt: TGTGCCAGCAGAAGCAGGGGGAACACTGAAGCTTTCTTT
cdr3_aa: CASRSRGNTEAFF

d_call: .
v_call: TRBV27
j_call: TRBJ1-1
clone_size: .
cdr3_nt: TGTGCCAGCAACCTTCTGAGGGGGGGAATGAACACTGAAGCTTTCTTT
cdr3_aa: CASNLLRGGMNTEAFF

d_call: .
v_call: TRBV28
j_call: TRBJ1-1
clone_size: once
cdr3_nt: TGTGCCAGCAGTTCGACGGGTGAAGCTTTCTTT
cdr3_aa: CASSSTGEAFF

d_call: TRBD1
v_call: TRBV7-2
j_call: TRBJ1-2
clone_size: .
cdr3_nt: TGTGCCAGCAGCTTAGGGGGACAGGGGGGCTATGGCTACACCTTC
cdr3_aa: CASSLGGQGGYGYTF

d_call: .
v_call: TRBV3-1/TRBV3-2
j_call: TRBJ2-5
clone_size: .
cdr3_nt: TGTGCCAGCAGCGTCCGGGGGGAGACCCAGTACTTC
cdr3_aa: CASSVRGETQYF

d_call: .
v_call: TRBV3-1/TRBV3-2
j_call: TRBJ1-1
clone_size: .
cdr3_nt: TGTGCCAGGCGATGGACTGAATCGAACACTGAAGCTTTCTTT
cdr3_aa: CARRWTESNTEAFF

d_call: .
v_call: TRBV4-2
j_call: TRBJ1-2
clone_size: .
cdr3_nt: TGTGCCAGCAGCCACGCCACGGGGGGGGGCTATGGCTACACCTTC
cdr3_aa: CASSHATGGGYGYTF

d_call: .
v_call: TRBV2
j_call: TRBJ1-1
clone_size: .
cdr3_nt: TGTGCCGGACGAGGGGGAGATGGCTGGGTCACTGAAGCTTTCTTT
cdr3_aa: CAGRGGDGWVTEAFF

d_call: TRBD1
v_call: TRBV5-1
j_call: TRBJ1-6
clone_size: few
cdr3_nt: TGCGCCAGCAGCTTGGGACAGGGATATAATTCACCCCTCCACTTT
cdr3_aa: CASSLGQGYNSPLHF

d_call: .
v_call: TRBV14
j_call: TRBJ1-1
clone_size: few
cdr3_nt: TGTGCCAGCAGCCTACAGGGGAACACTGAAGCTTTCTTT
cdr3_aa: CASSLQGNTEAFF

d_call: TRBD2
v_call: TRBV7-2
j_call: TRBJ2-1
clone_size: .
cdr3_nt: TGTGCCAGCAGCTCGGAAGCCCGGGGGGGGGCGGTGATCTACAATGAGCAGTTCTTC
cdr3_aa: CASSSEARGGAVIYNEQFF

d_call: TRBD1
v_call: TRBV28
j_call: TRBJ1-2
clone_size: .
cdr3_nt: TGTGCCAGTTGGGATTTGGGGTCACAGGGGTACTATGGCTACACCTTC
cdr3_aa: CASWDLGSQGYYGYTF

d_call: TRBD2
v_call: TRBV6-5
j_call: TRBJ2-7
clone_size: .
cdr3_nt: TGTGCCAGCAGTAAAAGACTAGCCGGTGACGAGCAGTACTTC
cdr3_aa: CASSKRLAGDEQYF

d_call: .
v_call: TRBV15
j_call: TRBJ2-1
clone_size: .
cdr3_nt: TGTGCCACCAGCAGAGAGAGAGATGAGCAGTTCTTC
cdr3_aa: CATSRERDEQFF

d_call: TRBD2
v_call: TRBV6-5
j_call: TRBJ2-2
clone_size: .
cdr3_nt: TGTGCCAGCAGAGTAGCGGGGGTCAACACCGGGGAGCTGTTTTTT
cdr3_aa: CASRVAGVNTGELFF

d_call: .
v_call: TRBV27
j_call: TRBJ1-6
clone_size: few
cdr3_nt: TGTGCCAGCAGCTTAGCTCTACAGAATTCACCCCTCCACTTT
cdr3_aa: CASSLALQNSPLHF

d_call: TRBD1
v_call: TRBV14
j_call: TRBJ2-7
clone_size: .
cdr3_nt: TGTGCCAGCAGCCATGGGGACAGGGAGGGCGAGCAGTACTTC
cdr3_aa: CASSHGDREGEQYF

d_call: .
v_call: TRBV4-3
j_call: TRBJ1-3
clone_size: .
cdr3_nt: TGCGCCAGCAGCCAAGACAGAAGAAACACCATATATTTT
cdr3_aa: CASSQDRRNTIYF

d_call: TRBD1
v_call: TRBV4-2
j_call: TRBJ1-2
clone_size: .
cdr3_nt: TGTGCCAGCAGCCAAGGAAGGACAGGGGAACTCTATGGCTACACCTTC
cdr3_aa: CASSQGRTGELYGYTF

d_call: .
v_call: TRBV13
j_call: TRBJ1-4
clone_size: once
cdr3_nt: TGTGCCAGCAGCGCGGGGCGGAGTAATGAAAAACTGTTTTTT
cdr3_aa: CASSAGRSNEKLFF

d_call: TRBD1
v_call: TRBV7-6
j_call: TRBJ1-6
clone_size: .
cdr3_nt: TGTGCCAGCAGCTCACCCGAGCCCGGGACAGGGGAATCACCCCTCCACTTT
cdr3_aa: CASSSPEPGTGESPLHF

d_call: TRBD1
v_call: TRBV19
j_call: TRBJ1-6
clone_size: .
cdr3_nt: TGTGCCAGTAGTATAAATCGACAGGGAAACTCACCCCTCCACTTT
cdr3_aa: CASSINRQGNSPLHF

d_call: TRBD1
v_call: TRBV15
j_call: TRBJ1-5
clone_size: many
cdr3_nt: TGTGCCACCCGCACCCCACAGGGGACCCAGCCCCAGCATTTT
cdr3_aa: CATRTPQGTQPQHF

d_call: TRBD1
v_call: TRBV29-1
j_call: TRBJ1-2
clone_size: .
cdr3_nt: TGCAGCGCTCATCGTCCCGGCTGGACAGGGGGCGATGGCTATGGCTACACCTTC
cdr3_aa: CSAHRPGWTGGDGYGYTF

d_call: .
v_call: TRBV25-1
j_call: TRBJ2-1
clone_size: .
cdr3_nt: TGTGCCAGCAGTGAATTGGGCAGTAGCTCCTACAATGAGCAGTTCTTC
cdr3_aa: CASSELGSSSYNEQFF

d_call: .
v_call: TRBV7-9
j_call: TRBJ1-4
clone_size: .
cdr3_nt: TGTGCCAGCAGCCCCCCGCTATCCGGGGCTAATGAAAAACTGTTTTTT
cdr3_aa: CASSPPLSGANEKLFF

d_call: .
v_call: TRBV6-5
j_call: TRBJ1-1
clone_size: .
cdr3_nt: TGTGCCAGCAGTTACTCTCAGGGTATGAACACTGAAGCTTTCTTT
cdr3_aa: CASSYSQGMNTEAFF

d_call: .
v_call: TRBV29-1
j_call: TRBJ1-1
clone_size: few
cdr3_nt: TGCAGCGTTGAGGGGAGATTTTCTGAAGCTTTCTTT
cdr3_aa: CSVEGRFSEAFF

d_call: TRBD2
v_call: TRBV27
j_call: TRBJ2-5
clone_size: .
cdr3_nt: TGTGCCAGCAGTCCGAGAATAGCGGGGGGGAAAGAGACCCAGTACTTC
cdr3_aa: CASSPRIAGGKETQYF

d_call: TRBD1
v_call: TRBV18
j_call: TRBJ1-4
clone_size: .
cdr3_nt: TGTGCCAGCTCACCGAGCCACGGGACAGGGGGGGAAAAACTGTTTTTT
cdr3_aa: CASSPSHGTGGEKLFF

d_call: TRBD2
v_call: TRBV6-5
j_call: TRBJ2-2
clone_size: .
cdr3_nt: TGTGCCAGCACGCGGGGGGCGCAGAACACCGGGGAGCTGTTTTTT
cdr3_aa: CASTRGAQNTGELFF